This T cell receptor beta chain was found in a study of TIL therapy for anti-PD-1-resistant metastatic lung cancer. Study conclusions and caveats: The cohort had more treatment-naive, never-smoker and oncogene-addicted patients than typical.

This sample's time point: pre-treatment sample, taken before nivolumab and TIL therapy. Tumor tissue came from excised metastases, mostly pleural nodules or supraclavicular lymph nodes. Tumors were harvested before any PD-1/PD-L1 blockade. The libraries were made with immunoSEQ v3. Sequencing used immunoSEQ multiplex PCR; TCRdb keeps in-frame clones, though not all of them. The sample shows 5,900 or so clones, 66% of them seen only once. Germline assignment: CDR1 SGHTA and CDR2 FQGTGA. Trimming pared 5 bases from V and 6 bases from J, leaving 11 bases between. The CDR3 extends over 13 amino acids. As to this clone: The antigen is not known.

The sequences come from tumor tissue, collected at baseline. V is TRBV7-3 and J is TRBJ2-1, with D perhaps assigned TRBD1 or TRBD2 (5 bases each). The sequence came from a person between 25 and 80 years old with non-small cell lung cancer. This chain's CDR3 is CASSPFGGNEQFF. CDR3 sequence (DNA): TGTGCCAGCAGCCCCTTTGGGGGCAATGAGCAGTTCTTC.